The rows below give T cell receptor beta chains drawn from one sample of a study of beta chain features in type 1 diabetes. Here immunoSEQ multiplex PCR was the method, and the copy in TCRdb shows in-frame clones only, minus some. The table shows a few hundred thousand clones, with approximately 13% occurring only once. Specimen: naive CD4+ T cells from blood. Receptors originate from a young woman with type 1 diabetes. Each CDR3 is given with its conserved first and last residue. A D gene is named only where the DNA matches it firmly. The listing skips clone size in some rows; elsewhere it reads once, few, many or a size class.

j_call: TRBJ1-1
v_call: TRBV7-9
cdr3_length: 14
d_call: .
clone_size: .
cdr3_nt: TGTGCCAGCAGCTTAGACGGGGGGCGAACTGAAGCTTTCTTT
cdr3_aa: CASSLDGGRTEAFF

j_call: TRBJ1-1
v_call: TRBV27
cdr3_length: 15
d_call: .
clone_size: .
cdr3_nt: TGTGCCAGCAGTCCTACATCCCTTGGGGCGTATGAAGCTTTCTTT
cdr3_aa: CASSPTSLGAYEAFF

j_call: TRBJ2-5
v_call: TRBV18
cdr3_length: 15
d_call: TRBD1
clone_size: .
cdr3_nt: TGTGCCAGCTCGGTACTACAGGGGTCACAAGAGACCCAGTACTTC
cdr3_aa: CASSVLQGSQETQYF

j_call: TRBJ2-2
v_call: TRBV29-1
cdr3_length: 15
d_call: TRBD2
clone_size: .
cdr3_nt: TGCAGCGTTGGGAGGAGACTAGCGGGAGAGGGGGAGCTGTTTTTT
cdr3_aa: CSVGRRLAGEGELFF

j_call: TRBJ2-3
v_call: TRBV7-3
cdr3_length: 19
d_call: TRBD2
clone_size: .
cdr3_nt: TGTGCCAGCAGCCCTGGCCCGGGACTAGCGGCCGAGGGACCAGATACGCAGTATTTT
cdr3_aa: CASSPGPGLAAEGPDTQYF

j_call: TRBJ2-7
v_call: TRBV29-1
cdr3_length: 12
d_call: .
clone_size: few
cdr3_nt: TGCAGCGTTGAAGTCTCTCGCTACGAGCAGTACTTC
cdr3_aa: CSVEVSRYEQYF

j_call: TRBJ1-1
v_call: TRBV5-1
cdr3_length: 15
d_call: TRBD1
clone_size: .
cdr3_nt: TGCGCCAGCAGCTTGGGACGACAGGGTTGGACTGAAGCTTTCTTT
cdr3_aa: CASSLGRQGWTEAFF

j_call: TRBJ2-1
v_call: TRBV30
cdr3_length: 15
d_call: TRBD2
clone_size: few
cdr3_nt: TGTGCCTGGAGTGTACTTGCGGGAGCCTACAATGAGCAGTTCTTC
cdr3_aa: CAWSVLAGAYNEQFF

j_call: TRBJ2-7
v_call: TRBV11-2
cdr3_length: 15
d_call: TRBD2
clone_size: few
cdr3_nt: TGTGCCAGCAGCTTGTCCGGGACTAGTACCTACGAGCAGTACTTC
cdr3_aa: CASSLSGTSTYEQYF

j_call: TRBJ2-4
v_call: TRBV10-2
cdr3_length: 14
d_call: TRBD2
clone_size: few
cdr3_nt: TGCGCCAGCGGGATAGCGGGAGGAGGAAACATTCAGTACTTC
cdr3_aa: CASGIAGGGNIQYF

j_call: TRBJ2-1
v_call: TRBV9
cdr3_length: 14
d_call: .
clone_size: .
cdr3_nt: TGTGCCAGCAGCGTAGGACTACCTTTAGGGGAGCAGTTCTTC
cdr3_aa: CASSVGLPLGEQFF

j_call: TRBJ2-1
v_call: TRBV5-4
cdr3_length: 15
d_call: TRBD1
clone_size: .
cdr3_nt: TGTGCCAGCAGCTCAGAATTACAGGGGTTTGTGCGGCAGTTCTTC
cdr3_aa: CASSSELQGFVRQFF

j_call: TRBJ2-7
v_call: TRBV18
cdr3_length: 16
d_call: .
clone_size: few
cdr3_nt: TGTGCCAGCTCACCACAGGAGACTAGTGTAGGGTACGAGCAGTACTTC
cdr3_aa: CASSPQETSVGYEQYF

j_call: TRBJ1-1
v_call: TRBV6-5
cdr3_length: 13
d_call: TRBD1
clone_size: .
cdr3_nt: TGTGCCAGCAAGGGACAGTTGAACACTGAAGCTTTCTTT
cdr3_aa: CASKGQLNTEAFF

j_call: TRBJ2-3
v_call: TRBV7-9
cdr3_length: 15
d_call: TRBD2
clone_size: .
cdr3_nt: TGTGCCAGCACCGTAAGCGGGAGTGGTACAGATACGCAGTATTTT
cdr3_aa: CASTVSGSGTDTQYF

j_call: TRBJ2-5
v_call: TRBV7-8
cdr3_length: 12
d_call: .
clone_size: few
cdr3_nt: TGTGCCAGCAGGGTGGAGGAGGGGACCCAGTACTTC
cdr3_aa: CASRVEEGTQYF

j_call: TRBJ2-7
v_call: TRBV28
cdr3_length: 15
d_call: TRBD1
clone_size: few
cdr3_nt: TGTGCCAGCAGTTTCCCATCGGGGACAGCCAAAGGGCAGTACTTC
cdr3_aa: CASSFPSGTAKGQYF

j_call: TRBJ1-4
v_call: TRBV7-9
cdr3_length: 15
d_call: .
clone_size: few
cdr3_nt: TGTGCCAGCAGCCCGCGACAGACCCCTAATGAAAAACTGTTTTTT
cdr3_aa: CASSPRQTPNEKLFF

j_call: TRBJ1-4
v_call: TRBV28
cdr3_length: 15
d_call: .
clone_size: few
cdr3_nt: TGTGCCAGCAGCTTCCACAGGTCAACTAATGAAAAACTGTTTTTT
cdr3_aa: CASSFHRSTNEKLFF

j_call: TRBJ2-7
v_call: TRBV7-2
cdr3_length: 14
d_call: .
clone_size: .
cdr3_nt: TGTGCCAGCAGCTCATTGGGGGCCTTAGGGGAGCAGTACTTC
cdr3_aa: CASSSLGALGEQYF

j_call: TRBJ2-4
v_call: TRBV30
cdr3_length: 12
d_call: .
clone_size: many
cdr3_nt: TGTGCCTGGAGTGTTGTCCGAAACATTCAGTACTTC
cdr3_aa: CAWSVVRNIQYF

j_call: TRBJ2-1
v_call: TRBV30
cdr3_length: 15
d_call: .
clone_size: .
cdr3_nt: TGTGCCTGGAGTATGACGGGAGTAGGGAGGAATGAGCAGTTCTTC
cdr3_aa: CAWSMTGVGRNEQFF